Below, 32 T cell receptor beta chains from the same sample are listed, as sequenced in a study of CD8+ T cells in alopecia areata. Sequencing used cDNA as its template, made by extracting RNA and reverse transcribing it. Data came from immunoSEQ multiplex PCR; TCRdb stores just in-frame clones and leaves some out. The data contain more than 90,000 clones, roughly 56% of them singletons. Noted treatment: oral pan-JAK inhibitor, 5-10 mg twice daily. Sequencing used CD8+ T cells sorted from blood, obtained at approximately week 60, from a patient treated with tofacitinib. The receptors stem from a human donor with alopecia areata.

The CDR3: CASSYGQGELFF. Written as DNA, the CDR3 is TGTGCCAGCAGCTATGGACAGGGTGAACTGTTTTTT. The J gene is TRBJ1-4, the V gene TRBV9, with 8 bases matching TRBD1. Losses at the gene ends were 4 bases for V and 12 bases for J; bases not matched to a gene: 5. Germline V gene sequence: CDR1 SGDLS, CDR2 YYNGEE. The CDR3 extends over 12 amino acids. Full variable domain (missing parts from reference TRBV9 and TRBJ1-4): DSGVTQTPKHLITATGQRVTLRCSPRSGDLSVYWYQQSLDQGLQFLIQYYNGEERAKGNILERFSAQQFPDLHSELNLSSLELGDSALYFCASSYGQGELFFGSGTQLSVL.

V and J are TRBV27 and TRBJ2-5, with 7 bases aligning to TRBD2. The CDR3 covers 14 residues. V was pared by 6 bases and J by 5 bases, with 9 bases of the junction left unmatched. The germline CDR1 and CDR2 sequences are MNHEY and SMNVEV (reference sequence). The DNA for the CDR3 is TGTGCCAGCAGGCCCGGACTAGTTACGGAGACCCAGTACTTC. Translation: CASRPGLVTETQYF.

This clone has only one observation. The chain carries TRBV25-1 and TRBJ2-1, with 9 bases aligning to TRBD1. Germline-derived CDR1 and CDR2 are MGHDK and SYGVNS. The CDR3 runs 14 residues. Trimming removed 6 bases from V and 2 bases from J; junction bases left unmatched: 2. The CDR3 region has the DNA TGTGCCAGCAGCCGGGACAGGGCCTACAATGAGCAGTTCTTC. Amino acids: CASSRDRAYNEQFF. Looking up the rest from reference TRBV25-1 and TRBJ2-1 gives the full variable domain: EADIYQTPRYLVIGTGKKITLECSQTMGHDKMYWYQQDPGMELHLIHYSYGVNSTEKGDLSSESTVSRIRTEHFPLTLESARPSHTSQYLCASSRDRAYNEQFFGPGTRLTVL.

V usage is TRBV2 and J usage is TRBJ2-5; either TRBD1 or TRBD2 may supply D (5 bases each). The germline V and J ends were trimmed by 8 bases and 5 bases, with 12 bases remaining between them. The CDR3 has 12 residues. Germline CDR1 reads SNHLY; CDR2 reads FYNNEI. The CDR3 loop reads CASRGDRETQYF. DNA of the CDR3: TGTGCCAGCCGGGGCGATCGGGAGACCCAGTACTTC.

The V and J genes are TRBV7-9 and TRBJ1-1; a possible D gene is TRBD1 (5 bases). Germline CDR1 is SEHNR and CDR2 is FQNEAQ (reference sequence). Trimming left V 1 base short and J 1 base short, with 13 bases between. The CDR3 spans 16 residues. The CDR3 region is CASSLGGGHKNTEAFF. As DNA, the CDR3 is TGTGCCAGCAGCTTAGGTGGGGGTCACAAGAACACTGAAGCTTTCTTT.

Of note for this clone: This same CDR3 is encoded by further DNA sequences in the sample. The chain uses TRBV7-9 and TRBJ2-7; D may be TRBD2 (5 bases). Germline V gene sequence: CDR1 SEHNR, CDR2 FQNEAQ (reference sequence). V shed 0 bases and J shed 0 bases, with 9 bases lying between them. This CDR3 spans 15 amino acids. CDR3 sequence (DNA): TGTGCCAGCAGCTTAGCCAGGACTGGCTCCTACGAGCAGTACTTC. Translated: CASSLARTGSYEQYF.

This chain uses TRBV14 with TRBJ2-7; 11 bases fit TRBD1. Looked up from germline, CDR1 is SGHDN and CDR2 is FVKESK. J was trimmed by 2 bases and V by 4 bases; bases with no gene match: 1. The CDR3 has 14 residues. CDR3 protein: CASSPGQGAYEQYF. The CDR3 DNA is TGTGCCAGCAGCCCGGGACAGGGGGCCTACGAGCAGTACTTC.

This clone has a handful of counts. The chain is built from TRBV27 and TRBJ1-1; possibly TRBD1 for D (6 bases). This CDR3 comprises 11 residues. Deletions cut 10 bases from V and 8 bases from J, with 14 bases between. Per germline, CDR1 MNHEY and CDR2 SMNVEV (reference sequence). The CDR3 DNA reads TGTGCCACCCAACGGGGGCGGGAAGCTTTCTTT. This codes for CATQRGREAFF.

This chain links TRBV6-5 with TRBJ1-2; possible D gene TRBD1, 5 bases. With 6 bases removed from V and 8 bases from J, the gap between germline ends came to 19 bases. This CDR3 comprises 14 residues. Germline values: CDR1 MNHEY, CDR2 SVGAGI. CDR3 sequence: CASSSSGLPGGYTF. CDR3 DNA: TGTGCCAGCAGCTCCTCGGGACTGCCTGGGGGCTACACCTTC.

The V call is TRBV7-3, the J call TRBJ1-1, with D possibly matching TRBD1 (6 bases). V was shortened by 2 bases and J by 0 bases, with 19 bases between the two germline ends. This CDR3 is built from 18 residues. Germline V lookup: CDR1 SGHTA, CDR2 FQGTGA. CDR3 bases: TGTGCCAGCAGCTTATGGGGTATGGTTACAGGGCTGAACACTGAAGCTTTCTTT. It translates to CASSLWGMVTGLNTEAFF.

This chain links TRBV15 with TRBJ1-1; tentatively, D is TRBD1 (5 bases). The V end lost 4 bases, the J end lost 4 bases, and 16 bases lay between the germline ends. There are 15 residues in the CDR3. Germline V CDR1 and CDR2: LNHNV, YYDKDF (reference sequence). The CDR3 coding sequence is TGTGCCACCAGCACCCCGGGGACTGCCAGCACTGAAGCTTTCTTT. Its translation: CATSTPGTASTEAFF.

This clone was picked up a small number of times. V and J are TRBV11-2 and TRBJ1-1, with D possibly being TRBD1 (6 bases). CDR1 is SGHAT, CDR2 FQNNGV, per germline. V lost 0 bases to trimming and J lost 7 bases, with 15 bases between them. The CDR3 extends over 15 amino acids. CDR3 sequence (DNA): TGTGCCAGCAGCTTAGAGCTCCGGGGGACATATGAAGCTTTCTTT. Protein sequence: CASSLELRGTYEAFF.

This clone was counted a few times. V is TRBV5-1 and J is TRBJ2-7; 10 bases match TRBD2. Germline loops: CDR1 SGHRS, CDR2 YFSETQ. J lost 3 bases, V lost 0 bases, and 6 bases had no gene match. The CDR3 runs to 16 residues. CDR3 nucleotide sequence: TGCGCCAGCAGCTTGGAAGGTATAGCGGGAGGCTACGAGCAGTACTTC. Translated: CASSLEGIAGGYEQYF.

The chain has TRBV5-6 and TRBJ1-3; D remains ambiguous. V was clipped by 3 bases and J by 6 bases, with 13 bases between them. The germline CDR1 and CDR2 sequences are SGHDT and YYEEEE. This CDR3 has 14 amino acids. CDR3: CASSYQGRENTIYF. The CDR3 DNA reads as TGTGCCAGCAGCTATCAAGGAAGGGAAAACACCATATATTTT.

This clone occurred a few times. The CDR3 sequence is CSVSQGADTQYF. CDR3 DNA sequence: TGCAGCGTTTCACAGGGGGCAGATACGCAGTATTTT. V is TRBV29-1 and J is TRBJ2-3; 8 bases are shared with TRBD1. V lost 5 bases to trimming and J lost 4 bases; unmatched junction nucleotides: 2. The CDR3 runs 12 residues. CDR1 is SQVTM, CDR2 ANQGSEA, per germline.

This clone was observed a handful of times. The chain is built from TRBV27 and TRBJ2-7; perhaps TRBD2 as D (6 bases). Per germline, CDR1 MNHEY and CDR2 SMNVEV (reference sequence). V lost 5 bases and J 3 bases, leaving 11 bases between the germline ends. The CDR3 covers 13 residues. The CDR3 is CASSLFGGYEQYF. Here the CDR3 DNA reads TGTGCCAGCAGTCTTTTCGGGGGCTACGAGCAGTACTTC.

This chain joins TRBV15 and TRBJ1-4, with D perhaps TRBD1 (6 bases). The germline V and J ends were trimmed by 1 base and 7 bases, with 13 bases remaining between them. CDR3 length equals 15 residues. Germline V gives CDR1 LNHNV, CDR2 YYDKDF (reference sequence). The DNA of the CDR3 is TGTGCCACCAGCAGAGCGAGGGGGAGGACTGAAAAACTGTTTTTT. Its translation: CATSRARGRTEKLFF.

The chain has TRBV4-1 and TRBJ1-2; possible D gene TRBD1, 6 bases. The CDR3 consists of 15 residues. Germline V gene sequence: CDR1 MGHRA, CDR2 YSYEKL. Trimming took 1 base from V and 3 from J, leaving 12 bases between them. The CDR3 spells CASSQVLQGDYGYTF. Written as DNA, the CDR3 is TGCGCCAGCAGCCAAGTTCTACAGGGTGACTATGGCTACACCTTC.

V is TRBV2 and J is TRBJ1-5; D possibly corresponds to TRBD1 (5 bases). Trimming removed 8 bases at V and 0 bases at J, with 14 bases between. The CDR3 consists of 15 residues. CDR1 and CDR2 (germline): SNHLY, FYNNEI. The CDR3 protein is CASRSDSYSNQPQHF. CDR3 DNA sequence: TGTGCCAGCCGGTCCGACAGCTATAGCAATCAGCCCCAGCATTTT. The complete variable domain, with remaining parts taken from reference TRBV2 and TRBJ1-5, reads EPEVTQTPSHQVTQMGQEVILRCVPISNHLYFYWYRQILGQKVEFLVSFYNNEISEKSEIFDDQFSVERPDGSNFTLKIRSTKLEDSAMYFCASRSDSYSNQPQHFGDGTRLSIL.

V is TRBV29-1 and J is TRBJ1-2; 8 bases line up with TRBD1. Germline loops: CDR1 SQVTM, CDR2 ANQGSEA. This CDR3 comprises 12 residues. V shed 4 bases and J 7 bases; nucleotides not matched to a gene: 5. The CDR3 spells CSVGQGAGGYTF. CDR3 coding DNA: TGCAGCGTTGGTCAGGGGGCTGGTGGCTACACCTTC.

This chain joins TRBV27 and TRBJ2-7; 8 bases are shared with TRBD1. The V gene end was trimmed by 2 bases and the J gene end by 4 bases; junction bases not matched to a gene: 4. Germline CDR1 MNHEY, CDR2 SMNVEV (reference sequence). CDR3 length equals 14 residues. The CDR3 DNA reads TGTGCCAGCAGTTTAGGGACAGGCCTGTACGAGCAGTACTTC. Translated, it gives CASSLGTGLYEQYF.

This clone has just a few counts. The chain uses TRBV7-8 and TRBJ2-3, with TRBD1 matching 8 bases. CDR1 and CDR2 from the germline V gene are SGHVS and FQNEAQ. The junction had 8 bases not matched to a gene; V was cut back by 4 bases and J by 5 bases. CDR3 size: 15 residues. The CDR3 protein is CASSSDRGLGDTQYF. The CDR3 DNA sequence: TGTGCCAGCAGCTCCGACAGGGGATTGGGAGATACGCAGTATTTT.

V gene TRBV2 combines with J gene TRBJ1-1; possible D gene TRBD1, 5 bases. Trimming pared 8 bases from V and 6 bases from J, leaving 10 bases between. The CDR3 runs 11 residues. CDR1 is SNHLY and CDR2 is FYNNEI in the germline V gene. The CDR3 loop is CASLGRAEAFF. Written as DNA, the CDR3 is TGTGCCAGCCTAGGCAGGGCTGAAGCTTTCTTT.

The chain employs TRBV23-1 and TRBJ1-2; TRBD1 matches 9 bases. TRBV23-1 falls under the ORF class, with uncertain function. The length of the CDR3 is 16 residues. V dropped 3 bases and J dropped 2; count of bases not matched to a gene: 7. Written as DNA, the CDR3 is TGCGCCAGCAGTCACCCCCCGGGGACAGGGAACTATGGCTACACCTTC. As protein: CASSHPPGTGNYGYTF.

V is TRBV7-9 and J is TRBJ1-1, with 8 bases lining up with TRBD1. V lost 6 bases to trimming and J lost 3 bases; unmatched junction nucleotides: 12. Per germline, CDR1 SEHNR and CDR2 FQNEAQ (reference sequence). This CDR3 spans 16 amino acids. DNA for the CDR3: TGTGCCAGCAGACCCGGACAGGGACAAACAGACACTGAAGCTTTCTTT. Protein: CASRPGQGQTDTEAFF.

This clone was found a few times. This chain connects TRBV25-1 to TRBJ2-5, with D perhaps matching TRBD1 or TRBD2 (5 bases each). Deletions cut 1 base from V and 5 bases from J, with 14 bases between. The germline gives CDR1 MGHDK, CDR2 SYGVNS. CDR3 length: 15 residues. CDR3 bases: TGTGCCAGCAGTGAATTTGAGGGGCCGGCGGAGACCCAGTACTTC. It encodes CASSEFEGPAETQYF.

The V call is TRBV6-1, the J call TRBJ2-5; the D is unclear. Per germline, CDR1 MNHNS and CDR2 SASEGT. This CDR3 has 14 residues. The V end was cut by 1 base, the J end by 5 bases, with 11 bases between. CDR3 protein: CASSEVGYLETQYF. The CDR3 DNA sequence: TGTGCCAGCAGTGAAGTTGGGTACTTGGAGACCCAGTACTTC.

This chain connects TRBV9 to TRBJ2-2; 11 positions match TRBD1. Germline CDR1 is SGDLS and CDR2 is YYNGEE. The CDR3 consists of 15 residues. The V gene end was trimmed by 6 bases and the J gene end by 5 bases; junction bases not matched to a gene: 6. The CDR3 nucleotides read TGTGCCAGCACCAGAGGACAGGGGGCGACCGGGGAGCTGTTTTTT. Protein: CASTRGQGATGELFF.

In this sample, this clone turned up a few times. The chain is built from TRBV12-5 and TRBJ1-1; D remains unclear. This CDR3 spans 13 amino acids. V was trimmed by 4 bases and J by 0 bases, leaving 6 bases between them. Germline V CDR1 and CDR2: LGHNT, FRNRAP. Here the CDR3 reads CASGYTLNTEAFF. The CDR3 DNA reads TGTGCTAGTGGTTATACGTTGAACACTGAAGCTTTCTTT.

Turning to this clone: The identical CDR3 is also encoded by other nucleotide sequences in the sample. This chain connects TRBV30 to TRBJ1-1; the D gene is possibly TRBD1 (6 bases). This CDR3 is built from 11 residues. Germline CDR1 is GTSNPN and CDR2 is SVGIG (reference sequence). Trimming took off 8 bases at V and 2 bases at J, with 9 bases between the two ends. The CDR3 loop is CARQENTEAFF. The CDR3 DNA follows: TGTGCCAGACAGGAAAACACTGAAGCTTTCTTT.

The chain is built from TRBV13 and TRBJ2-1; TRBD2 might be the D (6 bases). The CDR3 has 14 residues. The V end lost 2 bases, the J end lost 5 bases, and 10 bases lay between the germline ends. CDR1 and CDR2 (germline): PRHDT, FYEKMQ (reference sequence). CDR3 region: CASSLSGGNNEQFF. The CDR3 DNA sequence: TGTGCCAGCAGCTTATCTGGAGGGAACAATGAGCAGTTCTTC. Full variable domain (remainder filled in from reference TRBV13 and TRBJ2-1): AAGVIQSPRHLIKEKRETATLKCYPIPRHDTVYWYQQGPGQDPQFLISFYEKMQSDKGSIPDRFSAQQFSDYHSELNMSSLELGDSALYFCASSLSGGNNEQFFGPGTRLTVL.

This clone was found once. This CDR3 reads CASSLVLAGDTDTQYF. The CDR3 bases are TGTGCCAGCAGCTTAGTTCTAGCGGGGGACACAGATACGCAGTATTTT. The V and J genes are TRBV7-6 and TRBJ2-3; 10 nucleotides align to TRBD2. CDR3 length: 16 amino acids. V dropped 1 base and J dropped 2; count of bases not matched to a gene: 3. Looked up from germline, CDR1 is SGHVS and CDR2 is FNYEAQ.